This T cell receptor (beta chain) was sequenced for a study of T cells in Graves' hyperthyroidism and ophthalmopathy. Germline CDR1 is SGHDN and CDR2 is FVKESK. V shed 3 bases and J shed 0 bases, with 17 bases lying between them. This CDR3 contains 18 residues. This clonotype was counted a few times. Amplification targeted TCR beta CDR3 regions from RNA transcripts. The primer set for the first-round RT-PCR of the TCR CDR3 was HTBI. One entry per CDR3 protein results from TCRdb running MiXCR on the multiplex PCR reads. The sample yields fewer than 600,000 distinct CDR3 sequences, about an eighth seen once.

The sample taken for sequencing was blood. The genes are TRBV14 and TRBJ1-4; D not resolved. The clonotype was recovered from a woman between 18 and 29 years old with Graves' hyperthyroidism. This CDR3 is CASSQVTGSRATNEKLFF. The CDR3 region has the DNA TGTGCCAGCAGCCAGGTCACGGGTTCGCGAGCAACTAATGAAAAACTGTTTTTT. Full variable domain (rest looked up from reference TRBV14 and TRBJ1-4): EAGVTQFPSHSVIEKGQTVTLRCDPISGHDNLYWYRRVMGKEIKFLLHFVKESKQDESGMPNNRFLAERTGGTYSTLKVQPAELEDSGVYFCASSQVTGSRATNEKLFFGSGTQLSVL.